This record covers a single TCR beta chain. This specimen comes from a study of blood T cell repertoires in COVID-19. Overall study context: There were acute and convalescent COVID-19 samples, and they came from the United States, Italy and Spain. The cDNA or gDNA used as material had been derived from T cells, B-cell-depleted T cells, or PBMCs.

In the authors' methods: Reference gene primer amplification gave nucleated cell count estimates. Sequencing was performed with immunoSEQ multiplex PCR; in TCRdb, only in-frame clones are kept and a portion is missing. V and J calls and clone size are copied from that table; D and trimming were computed from the DNA. The table lists roughly 230,000 clones, 80% to 85% of them singletons. Germline assignment: CDR1 KGHSH and CDR2 LQKENI. The CDR3 has 14 amino acids. V was cut by 5 bases and J by 1 base, with 11 bases left in between. Grouping used clinical history reported by participants in a survey and questionnaire.

The sample consisted of PBMCs or T cells enriched from blood (not recorded which). The chain employs TRBV18 and TRBJ1-1; D not resolved. The sequence derives from a man aged 45-65 years who had recovered from COVID-19. CDR3: CASSISTGNTEAFF. CDR3 in DNA: TGTGCCAGCTCAATTTCGACGGGGAACACTGAAGCTTTCTTT.